The clone carrying this T cell receptor (beta chain) was seen a handful of times. Every bit of the isolated RNA underwent reverse transcription, so sequencing read expressed TCRB transcripts. Sequencing was performed with immunoSEQ multiplex PCR; in TCRdb, only in-frame clones are kept and a portion is missing. There are roughly 330,000 clones in the sample; 11% occur only once, and around 0.015% lies in the top ten. The germline V and J ends were trimmed by 1 base and 3 bases, with 12 bases remaining between them. This CDR3 has 15 amino acids. In germline, CDR1 is SGHTA, CDR2 FQGNSA. Sorting with CD45RO/CCR7/CD25/CD127/CD95/CD27 yielded naive, central memory, regulatory and stem-like memory CD4+ cells. These data originate in a study of beta chain features in type 1 diabetes.

Sequenced material: naive CD4+ T cells from blood. This sequence joins TRBV7-2 and TRBJ1-2; no firm D call. The clonotype comes from a woman aged 25 to 39 in good health. This CDR3 reads CASSLDIRGDYGYTF. DNA for the CDR3: TGTGCCAGCAGCTTAGATATCCGGGGAGACTATGGCTACACCTTC.